The 19 T cell receptor beta chains below were found in one sample sequenced in a study of lymphopenia after photon versus proton radiotherapy. Method: immunoSEQ multiplex PCR; TCRdb's copy keeps in-frame clones and lacks some. The sample holds some 20,000 clones; approximately 90% are singletons and the top ten take less than 12%. The sequenced sample was peripheral blood, obtained from a patient treated with proton-based radiotherapy. Receptors originate from an older man with pancreatic cancer.

The chain couples TRBV19 to TRBJ1-5; unclear D gene. Per germline, CDR1 LNHDA and CDR2 SQIVND (reference sequence). This CDR3 has 14 residues. Deletions cut 3 bases from V and 3 bases from J, with 9 bases between. The CDR3 nucleotides read TGTGCCAGTAGTATCTCTGCTGCCAATCAGCCCCAGCATTTT. It encodes CASSISAANQPQHF. Full variable domain (outside the CDR3, taken from reference TRBV19 and TRBJ1-5): DGGITQSPKYLFRKEGQNVTLSCEQNLNHDAMYWYRQDPGQGLRLIYYSQIVNDFQKGDIAEGYSVSREKKESFPLTVTSAQKNPTAFYLCASSISAANQPQHFGDGTRLSIL.

The rearrangement joins TRBV5-1 to TRBJ2-3, with D perhaps TRBD1 (6 bases). The CDR3 is 14 amino acids. Per germline, CDR1 SGHRS and CDR2 YFSETQ. Trimming removed 4 bases from V and 0 bases from J, with 9 bases in between. The CDR3 DNA sequence: TGCGCCAGCAGCCCAGGGGTTAGCACAGATACGCAGTATTTT. Translating gives CASSPGVSTDTQYF.

This chain joins TRBV7-9 and TRBJ2-3, with 15 bases lining up with TRBD2. This CDR3 has 16 residues. The J segment lost 4 bases and the V segment lost 6 bases, leaving 5 bases of the junction unmatched. Germline CDR1 SEHNR, CDR2 FQNEAQ (reference sequence). The CDR3 spells CASSRTSGRAPDTQYF. The CDR3 DNA reads as TGTGCCAGCAGTCGGACTAGCGGGAGGGCCCCAGATACGCAGTATTTT. Variable domain in full (rest from reference TRBV7-9 and TRBJ2-3): DTGVSQNPRHKITKRGQNVTFRCDPISEHNRLYWYRQTLGQGPEFLTYFQNEAQLEKSRLLSDRFSAERPKGSFSTLEIQRTEQGDSAMYLCASSRTSGRAPDTQYFGPGTRLTVL.

This chain connects TRBV6-1 to TRBJ2-5; perhaps D is TRBD1 or TRBD2 (5 bases each). Trimming pared 10 bases from V and 5 bases from J, leaving 14 bases between. The germline gives CDR1 MNHNS, CDR2 SASEGT. This CDR3 comprises 12 residues. The CDR3 DNA sequence: TGTGCCACCCAAAGAGGGGCGGAGACCCAGTACTTC. Translating gives CATQRGAETQYF.

The chain employs TRBV5-1 and TRBJ1-1, with D hard to call. Trimming shortened V by 4 bases and J by 2 bases, and 12 bases separated the two germline ends. The germline CDR1 and CDR2 sequences are SGHRS and YFSETQ. The CDR3 covers 14 residues. CDR3 DNA: TGCGCCAGCAGCATTACTACTGCCAACACTGAAGCTTTCTTT. Translation gives CASSITTANTEAFF.

The chain couples TRBV4-1 to TRBJ2-1, with D tentatively TRBD2 (5 bases). Germline lookup yields CDR1 MGHRA and CDR2 YSYEKL. V gave up 0 bases and J gave up 4 bases, with 10 bases separating them. The CDR3 runs to 15 residues. The CDR3: CASSQDQWEYNEQFF. CDR3 sequence (DNA): TGCGCCAGCAGCCAAGATCAGTGGGAGTACAATGAGCAGTTCTTC.

The rearrangement links TRBV30 to TRBJ2-7, with D perhaps TRBD2 (6 bases). Germline values: CDR1 GTSNPN, CDR2 SVGIG (reference sequence). V shed 3 bases and J shed 6 bases, with 15 bases lying between them. The CDR3 covers 13 residues. The CDR3 DNA follows: TGTGCCTGGAGCTTGGGGGGACTGGGCGAGCAGTACTTC. This codes for CAWSLGGLGEQYF.

The V and J genes are TRBV5-5 and TRBJ2-1, with TRBD1 matching over 10 bases. The trim removed 0 bases at V and 7 bases at J, leaving 1 base unmatched. The germline gives CDR1 SGHKS, CDR2 YYEKEE (reference sequence). The CDR3 contains 14 residues. CDR3 sequence reads: CASSLGGQGNEQFF. DNA for the CDR3: TGTGCCAGCAGCTTGGGGGGACAGGGGAATGAGCAGTTCTTC.

This chain connects TRBV2 to TRBJ2-1; no clear D. The germline V gene encodes CDR1 SNHLY and CDR2 FYNNEI. V dropped 6 bases and J dropped 6 bases, with 6 bases sitting between them. The CDR3 extends over 11 amino acids. The CDR3 sequence is CASRESNEQFF. CDR3 DNA: TGTGCCAGCAGGGAAAGCAATGAGCAGTTCTTC.

The chain is built from TRBV18 and TRBJ1-5, with D tentatively TRBD1 (5 bases). The CDR3 covers 13 residues. Looked up from germline, CDR1 is KGHSH and CDR2 is LQKENI. V lost 6 bases, J lost 5 bases, and 11 bases lay in between. This CDR3 is CASSVGPDQPQHF. The CDR3 DNA reads TGTGCCAGCTCCGTGGGGCCTGATCAGCCCCAGCATTTT.

The chain joins TRBV11-2 to TRBJ2-1; 7 bases align to TRBD1. Germline CDR1 SGHAT, CDR2 FQNNGV. V lost 6 bases to trimming and J lost 4 bases; unmatched junction nucleotides: 6. CDR3 length: 14 residues. The CDR3 bases are TGTGCCAGCAGTCCCTTGACAGGGTACAATGAGCAGTTCTTC. Its protein product is CASSPLTGYNEQFF.

The chain links TRBV30 to TRBJ2-7; 8 bases are shared with TRBD2. Germline V gene lookup returns CDR1 GTSNPN and CDR2 SVGIG (reference sequence). The CDR3 has 16 amino acids. V lost 5 bases to trimming and J lost 3 bases; unmatched junction nucleotides: 15. As DNA, the CDR3 is TGTGCCTGGTCATCCTCCGGGGGGGACACCTACTACGAGCAGTACTTC. It codes for CAWSSSGGDTYYEQYF.

The chain employs TRBV11-3 and TRBJ2-3, with unresolved D. The length of the CDR3 is 11 residues. The germline gives CDR1 SGHNT, CDR2 YENEEA. V shed 5 bases and J shed 4 bases, with 4 bases lying between them. The CDR3 sequence: CASSRADTQYF. For the CDR3, the DNA is TGTGCCAGCAGCCGGGCAGATACGCAGTATTTT.

This chain joins TRBV7-9 and TRBJ2-1; 10 nucleotides agree with TRBD1. The CDR3 is made up of 18 amino acids. The trim removed 3 bases at V and 9 bases at J, leaving 17 bases unmatched. CDR1 and CDR2 from the germline V gene are SEHNR and FQNEAQ (reference sequence). Written as DNA, the CDR3 is TGTGCCAGCAGCTTCCCTAGGACAGGGGGTAGTTCGGTCGGTGAGCAGTTCTTC. This encodes CASSFPRTGGSSVGEQFF.

The chain joins TRBV4-1 to TRBJ2-7; D is possibly TRBD1 (6 bases). The V end lost 3 bases, the J end lost 2 bases, and 20 bases lay between the germline ends. CDR3 length: 17 residues. The germline V gene encodes CDR1 MGHRA and CDR2 YSYEKL. The CDR3: CASSHRGGVQGTYEQYF. The CDR3 region has the DNA TGCGCCAGCAGCCATCGTGGAGGTGTACAGGGAACCTACGAGCAGTACTTC.

V and J are TRBV5-1 and TRBJ2-7; 12 nucleotides match TRBD2. Germline trimming cut 3 bases from V and 1 base from J; bases unmatched to any gene: 5. The CDR3 totals 16 residues. Per the germline V gene, CDR1 is SGHRS and CDR2 is YFSETQ. The CDR3 region is CASSSGLAGISYEQYF. CDR3 nucleotides: TGCGCCAGCAGCTCAGGACTAGCGGGGATTTCCTACGAGCAGTACTTC.

Written as DNA, the CDR3 is TGTGCCAGCAGCTGGACAGGGGGGCAAGAGACCCAGTACTTC. Its protein product is CASSWTGGQETQYF. J is TRBJ2-5 and V is TRBV9; 10 bases agree with TRBD1. This CDR3 region has 14 residues. From germline, CDR1 is SGDLS and CDR2 YYNGEE. The ends lost 4 bases at V and 2 bases at J; junction bases unmatched: 2.

This chain connects TRBV13 to TRBJ1-1; 7 bases are shared with TRBD1. This CDR3 contains 13 residues. Germline values: CDR1 PRHDT, CDR2 FYEKMQ (reference sequence). The trim removed 10 bases at V and 5 bases at J, leaving 10 bases unmatched. DNA for the CDR3: TGTGCCAACACACAGGGGCGTGATACTGAAGCTTTCTTT. This codes for CANTQGRDTEAFF.

The chain uses TRBV5-1 and TRBJ1-1; D possibly corresponds to TRBD1 (6 bases). CDR1 and CDR2 from the germline V gene are SGHRS and YFSETQ. Trimming removed 1 base at V and 4 bases at J, with 14 bases between. CDR3 length equals 15 residues. CDR3 sequence (DNA): TGCGCCAGCAGCTTGAGGGCAGGGGAAGGCACTGAAGCTTTCTTT. This codes for CASSLRAGEGTEAFF. Based on the CDR3 plus reference TRBV5-1 and TRBJ1-1, the full variable domain is KAGVTQTPRYLIKTRGQQVTLSCSPISGHRSVSWYQQTPGQGLQFLFEYFSETQRNKGNFPGRFSGRQFSNSRSEMNVSTLELGDSALYLCASSLRAGEGTEAFFGQGTRLTVV.